This T cell receptor (beta chain) appears in the sequencing data of a study of chemoradiotherapy in HPV16-positive cancers. CDR3 length: 13 amino acids. The germline CDR1 and CDR2 sequences are MNHEY and SMNVEV (reference sequence). The V and J ends lost 3 bases and 6 bases, in that order; junction bases with no gene match: 2. Clones were sequenced by immunoSEQ multiplex PCR, and TCRdb holds only the in-frame ones, with some missing. This sample carries approximately 27,000 clones, roughly 84% of them seen once, and the ten largest clones take over 4.5%. The rearrangement joins TRBV27 to TRBJ2-1, with 7 positions matching TRBD1. The source is a human donor with HPV-associated anogenital cancer. The sequenced sample was blood, obtained from a patient who underwent chemoradiotherapy. CDR3 in DNA: TGTGCCAGCAGTTTGGGACAGAGCAATGAGCAGTTCTTC. Residues: CASSLGQSNEQFF.